This T cell receptor (beta chain) was profiled in a study of cytomegalovirus exposure and HLA in healthy donors. Regarding the study as a whole: Reports showed the classifier diagnosing cytomegalovirus status with high specificity and sensitivity. The study recorded about 160 TCR beta chains that were cytomegalovirus-associated. Some public TCRs appeared in many individuals, while most sequences were rare. Specificity for CMV antigens was confirmed in vitro for a few of the CMV-associated chains.

Of note for this clone: What it recognizes is unknown.

Trimming took 4 bases from V and 3 from J, leaving 13 bases between them. The V gene's germline CDR1 is SQVTM and CDR2 ANQGSEA. The CDR3 is 14 residues long. Repertoires were generated with immunoSEQ multiplex PCR, while TCRdb's copy carries only in-frame clones and drops some. In the table there are about 260,000 clones, about 90% of which are singletons. The rearrangement uses TRBV29-1 and TRBJ2-4; the D gene is possibly TRBD2 (7 bases). This TCR came from a woman under 40 in good health and CMV-seronegative. Specimen: PBMCs. The CDR3 region has the DNA TGCAGCGTTGTACAGGGCGGGGGCAAAAACATTCAGTACTTC. Translating gives CSVVQGGGKNIQYF.